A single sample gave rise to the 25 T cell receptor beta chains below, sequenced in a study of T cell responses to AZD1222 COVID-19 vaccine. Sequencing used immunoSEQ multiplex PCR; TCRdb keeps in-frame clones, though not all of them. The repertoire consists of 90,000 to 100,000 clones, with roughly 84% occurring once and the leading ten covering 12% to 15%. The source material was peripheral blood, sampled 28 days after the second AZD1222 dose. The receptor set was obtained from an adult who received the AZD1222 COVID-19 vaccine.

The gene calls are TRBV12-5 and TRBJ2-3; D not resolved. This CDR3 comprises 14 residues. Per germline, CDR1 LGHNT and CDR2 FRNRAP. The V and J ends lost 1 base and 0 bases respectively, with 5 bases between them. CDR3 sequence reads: CASGLALSTDTQYF. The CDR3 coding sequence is TGTGCTAGTGGTTTGGCTCTCAGCACAGATACGCAGTATTTT.

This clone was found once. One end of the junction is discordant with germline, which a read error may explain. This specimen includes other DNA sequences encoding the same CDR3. The CDR3 bases are TGTGCCAGTAGTTACTCCCCAGCACCGGGACTTTCCTACGAGCAGTACTTC. It is translated as CASSYSPAPGLSYEQYF. This rearrangement joins TRBV6-2 or TRBV6-3 to TRBJ2-7; tentatively, D is TRBD2 (6 bases). The CDR3 spans 17 residues. Germline V gene sequence: CDR1 MNHEY, CDR2 SVGEGT.

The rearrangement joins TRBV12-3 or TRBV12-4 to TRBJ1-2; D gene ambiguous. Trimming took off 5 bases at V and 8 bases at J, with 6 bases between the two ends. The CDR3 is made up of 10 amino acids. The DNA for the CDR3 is TGTGCCAGCAGTCTCATCGGCTACACCTTC. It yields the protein CASSLIGYTF.

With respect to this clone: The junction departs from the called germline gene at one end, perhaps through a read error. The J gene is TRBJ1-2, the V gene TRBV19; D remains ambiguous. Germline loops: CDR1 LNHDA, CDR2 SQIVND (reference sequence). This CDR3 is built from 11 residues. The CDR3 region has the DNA TGTGCCAGTAGTATCGGGCCCAGCTGGGTCTTC. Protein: CASSIGPSWVF.

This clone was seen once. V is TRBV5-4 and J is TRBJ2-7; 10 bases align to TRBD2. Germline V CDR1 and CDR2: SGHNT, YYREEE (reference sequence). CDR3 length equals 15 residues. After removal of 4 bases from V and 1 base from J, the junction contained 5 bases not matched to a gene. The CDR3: CASSPGTSESYEQYF. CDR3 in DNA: TGTGCCAGCAGCCCGGGGACTAGCGAGTCCTACGAGCAGTACTTC.

This chain's CDR3 is CASSQRGGSTDTQYF. CDR3 bases: TGTGCCAGCAGCCAACGAGGGGGATCCACAGATACGCAGTATTTT. V and J are TRBV6-5 and TRBJ2-3, with D possibly matching TRBD1 (6 bases). Germline CDR1 is MNHEY and CDR2 is SVGAGI. CDR3 length: 15 residues. Trimming pared 6 bases from V and 2 bases from J, leaving 15 bases between.

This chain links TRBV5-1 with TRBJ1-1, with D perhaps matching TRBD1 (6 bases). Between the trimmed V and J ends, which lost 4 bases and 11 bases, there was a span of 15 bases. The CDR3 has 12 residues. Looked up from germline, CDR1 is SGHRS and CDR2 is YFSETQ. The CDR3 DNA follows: TGCGCCAGCAGCGCACAGGGAGTGGAGGCTTTCTTT. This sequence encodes CASSAQGVEAFF.

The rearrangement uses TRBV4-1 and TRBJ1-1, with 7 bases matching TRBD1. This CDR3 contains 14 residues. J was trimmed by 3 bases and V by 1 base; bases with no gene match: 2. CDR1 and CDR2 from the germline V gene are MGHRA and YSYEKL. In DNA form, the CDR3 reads TGCGCCAGCAGCCAAGCCGGGACAGACACTGAAGCTTTCTTT. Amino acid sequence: CASSQAGTDTEAFF.

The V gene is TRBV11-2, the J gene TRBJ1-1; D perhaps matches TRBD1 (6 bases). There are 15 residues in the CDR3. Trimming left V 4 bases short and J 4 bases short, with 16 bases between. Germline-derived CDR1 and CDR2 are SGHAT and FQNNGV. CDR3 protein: CASSSGRGKTTEAFF. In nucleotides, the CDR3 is TGTGCCAGCAGCTCCGGGAGGGGGAAGACCACTGAAGCTTTCTTT.

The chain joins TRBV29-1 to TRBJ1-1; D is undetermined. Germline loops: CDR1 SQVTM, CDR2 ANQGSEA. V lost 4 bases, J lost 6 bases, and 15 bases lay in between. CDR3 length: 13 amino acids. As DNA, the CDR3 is TGCAGCGTTGCGGGCAGGCCTTCCGCTGAAGCTTTCTTT. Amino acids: CSVAGRPSAEAFF.

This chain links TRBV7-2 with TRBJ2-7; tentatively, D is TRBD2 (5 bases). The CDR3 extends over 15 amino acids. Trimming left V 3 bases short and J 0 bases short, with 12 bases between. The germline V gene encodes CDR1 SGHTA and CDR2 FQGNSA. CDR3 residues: CASSFSAGRSYEQYF. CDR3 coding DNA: TGTGCCAGCAGCTTTTCGGCGGGCCGCTCCTACGAGCAGTACTTC.

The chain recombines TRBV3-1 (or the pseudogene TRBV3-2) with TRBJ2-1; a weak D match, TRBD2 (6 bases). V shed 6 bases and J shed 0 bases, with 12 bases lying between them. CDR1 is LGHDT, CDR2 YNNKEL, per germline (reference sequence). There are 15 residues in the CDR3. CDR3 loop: CASSTAGSSYNEQFF. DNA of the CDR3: TGTGCCAGCAGTACCGCGGGGAGCTCCTACAATGAGCAGTTCTTC.

In DNA form, the CDR3 reads TGCGCCAGCAGCTTGGGCCAGAGCTATAATTCACCCCTCCACTTT. Residues: CASSLGQSYNSPLHF. The chain couples TRBV5-1 to TRBJ1-6; no definite D call. The germline gives CDR1 SGHRS, CDR2 YFSETQ. The CDR3 spans 15 residues. Trimming stripped 0 bases from V and 3 bases from J, with 7 bases between.

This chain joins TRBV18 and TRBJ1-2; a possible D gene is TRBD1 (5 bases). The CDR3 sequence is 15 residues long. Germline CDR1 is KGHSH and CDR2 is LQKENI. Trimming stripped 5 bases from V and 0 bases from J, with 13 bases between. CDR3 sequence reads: CASSAQTATNYGYTF. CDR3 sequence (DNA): TGTGCCAGCTCAGCCCAGACAGCTACTAACTATGGCTACACCTTC.

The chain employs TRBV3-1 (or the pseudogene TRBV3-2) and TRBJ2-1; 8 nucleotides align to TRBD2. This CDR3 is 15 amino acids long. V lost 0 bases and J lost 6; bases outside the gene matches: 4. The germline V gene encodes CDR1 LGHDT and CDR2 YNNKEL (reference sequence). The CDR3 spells CASSQESGGINEQFF. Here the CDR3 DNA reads TGTGCCAGCAGCCAAGAATCGGGAGGGATCAATGAGCAGTTCTTC.

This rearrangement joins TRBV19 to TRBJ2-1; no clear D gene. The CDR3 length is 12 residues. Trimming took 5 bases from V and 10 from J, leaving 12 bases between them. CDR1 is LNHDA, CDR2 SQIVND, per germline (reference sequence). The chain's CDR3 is CASSFDSREQFF. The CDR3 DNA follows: TGTGCCAGTAGTTTCGACTCTAGGGAGCAGTTCTTC.

The CDR3 reads CASSEAFTGELFF. The CDR3, as DNA: TGTGCCAGCAGCGAAGCGTTTACCGGGGAGCTGTTTTTT. This rearrangement joins TRBV11-2 to TRBJ2-2; D ambiguous. Germline V CDR1 and CDR2: SGHAT, FQNNGV. Trimming removed 5 bases at V and 5 bases at J, with 9 bases between. The CDR3 runs to 13 residues.

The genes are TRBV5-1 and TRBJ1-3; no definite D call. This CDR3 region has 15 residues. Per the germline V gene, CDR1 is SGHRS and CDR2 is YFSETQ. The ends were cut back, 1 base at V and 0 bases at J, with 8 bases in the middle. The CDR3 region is CASSLWENSGNTIYF. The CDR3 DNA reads TGCGCCAGCAGCTTGTGGGAGAACTCTGGAAACACCATATATTTT.

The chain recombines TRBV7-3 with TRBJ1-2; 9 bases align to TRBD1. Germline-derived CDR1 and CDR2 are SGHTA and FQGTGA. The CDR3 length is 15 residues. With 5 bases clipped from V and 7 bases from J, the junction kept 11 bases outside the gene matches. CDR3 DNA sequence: TGTGCCAGCAGCCCCGACTCCGGGACAGGGAGTGGCTACACCTTC. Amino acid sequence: CASSPDSGTGSGYTF.

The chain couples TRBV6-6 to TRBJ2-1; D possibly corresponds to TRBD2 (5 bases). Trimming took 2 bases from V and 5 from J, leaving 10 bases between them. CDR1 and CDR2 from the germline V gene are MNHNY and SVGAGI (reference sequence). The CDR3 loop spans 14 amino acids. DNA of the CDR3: TGTGCCAGCAGTTACGTAGCGAGAAACAATGAGCAGTTCTTC. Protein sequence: CASSYVARNNEQFF.

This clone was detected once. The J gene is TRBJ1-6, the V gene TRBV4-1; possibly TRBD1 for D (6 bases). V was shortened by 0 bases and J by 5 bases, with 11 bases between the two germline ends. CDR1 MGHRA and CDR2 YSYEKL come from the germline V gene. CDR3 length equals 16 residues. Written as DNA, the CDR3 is TGCGCCAGCAGCCAAGACGGGGGGGCTAATAATTCACCCCTCCACTTT. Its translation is CASSQDGGANNSPLHF.

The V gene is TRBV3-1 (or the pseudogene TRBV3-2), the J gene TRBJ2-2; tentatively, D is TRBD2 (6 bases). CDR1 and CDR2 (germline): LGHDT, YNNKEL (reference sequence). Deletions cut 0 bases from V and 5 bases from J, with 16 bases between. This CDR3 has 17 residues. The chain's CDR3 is CASSQEGGRGGTGELFF. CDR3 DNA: TGTGCCAGCAGCCAAGAGGGGGGACGGGGAGGTACCGGGGAGCTGTTTTTT.

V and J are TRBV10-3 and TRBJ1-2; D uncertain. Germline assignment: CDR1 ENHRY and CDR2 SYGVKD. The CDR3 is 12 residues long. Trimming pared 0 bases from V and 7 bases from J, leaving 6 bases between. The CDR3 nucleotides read TGTGCCATCAGTGAGTCTTGGGTTGGCTACACCTTC. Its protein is CAISESWVGYTF.

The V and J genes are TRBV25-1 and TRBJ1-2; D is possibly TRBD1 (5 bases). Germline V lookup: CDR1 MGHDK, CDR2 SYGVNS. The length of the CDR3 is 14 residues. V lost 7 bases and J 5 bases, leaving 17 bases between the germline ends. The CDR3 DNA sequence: TGTGCCAGCATCTCAATAGGGGCTAGATATGGCTACACCTTC. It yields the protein CASISIGARYGYTF.

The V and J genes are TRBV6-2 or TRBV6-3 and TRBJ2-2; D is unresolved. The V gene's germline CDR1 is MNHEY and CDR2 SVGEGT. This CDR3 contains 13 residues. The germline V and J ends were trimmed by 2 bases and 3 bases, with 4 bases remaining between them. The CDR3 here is CASSYRDTGELFF. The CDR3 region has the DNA TGTGCCAGCAGTTACAGGGACACCGGGGAGCTGTTTTTT.